In this sample, the clone carrying this T cell receptor beta chain turned up many times. The antigen remains unidentified. The data originate from a study of glioma-infiltrating T cells. Points from the study as a whole: Very few CDR3 sequences were shared between tissue and blood. Non-neoplastic patients had below-expected tissue-blood divergence, while all gliomas exceeded expectation.

Germline-derived CDR1 and CDR2 are SQVTM and ANQGSEA. The CDR3 has 13 residues. Losses at the gene ends were 4 bases for V and 6 bases for J; bases not matched to a gene: 3. TCR alpha and beta CDR3 regions were amplified from RNA using iRepertoire nested multiplex PCR. For one-step reverse transcription and amplification, roughly 95-400 ng of tissue mRNA or PBMC total RNA was used. TCRdb fed the multiplex PCR reads into MiXCR, producing one record per CDR3 protein. The table includes approximately 120,000 distinct CDR3 sequences, roughly 25% detected once. Sequenced sample: glioma tissue, nonneoplastic brain tissue, or PBMCs (not recorded which). The V call is TRBV29-1, the J call TRBJ2-3, with TRBD1 matching over 11 bases. The TCR sequence derives from a human donor with low-grade glioma or glioblastoma, undergoing nonglioma brain surgery, or in good health (not recorded which). CDR3 sequence (DNA): TGCAGCGTTGTTGGACAGGGGGCGGATACGCAGTATTTT. Its translation: CSVVGQGADTQYF.